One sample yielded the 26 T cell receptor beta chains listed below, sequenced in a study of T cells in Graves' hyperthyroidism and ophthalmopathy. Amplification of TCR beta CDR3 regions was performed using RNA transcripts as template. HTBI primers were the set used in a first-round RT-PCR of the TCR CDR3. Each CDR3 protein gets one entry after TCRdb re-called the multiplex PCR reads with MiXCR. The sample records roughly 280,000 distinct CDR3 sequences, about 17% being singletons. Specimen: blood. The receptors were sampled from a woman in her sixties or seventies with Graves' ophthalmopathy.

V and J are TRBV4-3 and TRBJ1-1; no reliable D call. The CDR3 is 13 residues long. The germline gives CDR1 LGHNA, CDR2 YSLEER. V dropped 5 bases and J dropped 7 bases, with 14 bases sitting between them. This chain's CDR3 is CASSLGRAFEAFF. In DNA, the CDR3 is TGCGCCAGCAGCTTAGGCCGTGCCTTTGAAGCTTTCTTT.

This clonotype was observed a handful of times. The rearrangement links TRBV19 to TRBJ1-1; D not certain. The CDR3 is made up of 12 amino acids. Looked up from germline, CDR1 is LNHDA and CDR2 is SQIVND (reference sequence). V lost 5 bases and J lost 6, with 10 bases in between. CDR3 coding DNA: TGTGCCAGTAGTCCCCTTTGGGCTGAAGCTTTCTTT. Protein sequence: CASSPLWAEAFF.

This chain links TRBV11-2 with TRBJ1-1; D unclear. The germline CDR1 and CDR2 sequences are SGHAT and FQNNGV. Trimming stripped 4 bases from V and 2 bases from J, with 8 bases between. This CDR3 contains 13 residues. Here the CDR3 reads CASSSTPNTEAFF. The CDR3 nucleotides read TGTGCCAGCAGCTCGACACCTAACACTGAAGCTTTCTTT.

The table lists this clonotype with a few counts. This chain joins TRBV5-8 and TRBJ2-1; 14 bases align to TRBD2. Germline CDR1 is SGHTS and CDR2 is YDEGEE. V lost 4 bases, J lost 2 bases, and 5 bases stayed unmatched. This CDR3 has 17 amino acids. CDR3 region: CASSPPGLAGAYNEQFF. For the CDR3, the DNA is TGTGCCAGCAGCCCACCGGGACTAGCGGGGGCCTACAATGAGCAGTTCTTC.

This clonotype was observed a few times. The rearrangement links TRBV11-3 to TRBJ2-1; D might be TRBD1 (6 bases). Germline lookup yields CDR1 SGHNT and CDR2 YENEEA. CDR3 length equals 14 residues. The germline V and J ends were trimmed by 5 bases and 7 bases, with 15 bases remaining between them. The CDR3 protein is CASSPARGFNEQFF. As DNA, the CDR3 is TGTGCCAGCAGCCCCGCAAGGGGGTTTAATGAGCAGTTCTTC.

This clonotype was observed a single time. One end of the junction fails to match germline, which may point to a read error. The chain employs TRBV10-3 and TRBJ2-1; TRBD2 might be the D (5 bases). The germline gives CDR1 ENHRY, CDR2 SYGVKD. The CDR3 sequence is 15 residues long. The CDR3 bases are TGTGCCATCAGTGATTGGGAGAGCTCCTACAATGAGCAGTCCTTC. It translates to CAISDWESSYNEQSF.

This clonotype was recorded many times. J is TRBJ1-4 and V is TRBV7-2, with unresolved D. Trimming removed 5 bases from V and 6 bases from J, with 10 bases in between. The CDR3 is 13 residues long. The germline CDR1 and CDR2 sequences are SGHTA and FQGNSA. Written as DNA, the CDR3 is TGTGCCAGCAGCCCCCGACCTTATGAAAAACTGTTTTTT. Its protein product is CASSPRPYEKLFF.

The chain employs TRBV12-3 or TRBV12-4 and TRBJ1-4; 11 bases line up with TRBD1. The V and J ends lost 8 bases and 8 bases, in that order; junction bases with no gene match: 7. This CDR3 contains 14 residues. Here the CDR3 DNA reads TGTGCCAGCGGGGGACAGGGGGGAAGAGAAAAACTGTTTTTT. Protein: CASGGQGGREKLFF.

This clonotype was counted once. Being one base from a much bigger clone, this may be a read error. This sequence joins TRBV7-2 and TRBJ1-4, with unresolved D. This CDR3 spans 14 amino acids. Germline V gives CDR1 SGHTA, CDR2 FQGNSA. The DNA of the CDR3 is TGTGCCAGCAGCTTGTTTGCAACTAATGAAAGACTGTTTTTT. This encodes CASSLFATNERLFF.

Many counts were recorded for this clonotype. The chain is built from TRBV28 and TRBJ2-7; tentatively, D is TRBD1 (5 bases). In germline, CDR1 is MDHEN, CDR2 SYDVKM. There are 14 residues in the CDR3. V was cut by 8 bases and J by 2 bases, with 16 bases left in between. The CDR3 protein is CASGDIGATYEQYF. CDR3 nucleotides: TGTGCCAGCGGGGATATAGGGGCGACCTACGAGCAGTACTTC.

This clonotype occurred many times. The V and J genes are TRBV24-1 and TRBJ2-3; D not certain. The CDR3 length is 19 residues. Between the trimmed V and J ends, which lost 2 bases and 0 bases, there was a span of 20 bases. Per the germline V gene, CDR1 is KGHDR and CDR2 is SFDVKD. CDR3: CATSDSPHGNPGSTDTQYF. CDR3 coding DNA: TGTGCCACCAGTGATTCCCCCCACGGAAATCCGGGTAGCACAGATACGCAGTATTTT.

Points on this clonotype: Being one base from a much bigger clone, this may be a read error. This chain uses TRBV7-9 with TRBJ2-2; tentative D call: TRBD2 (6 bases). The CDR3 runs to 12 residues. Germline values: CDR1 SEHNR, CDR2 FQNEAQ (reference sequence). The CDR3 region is CASSFSTGGLFF. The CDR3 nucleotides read TGTGCCAGCAGCTTTTCCACCGGGGGGCTGTTTTTT.

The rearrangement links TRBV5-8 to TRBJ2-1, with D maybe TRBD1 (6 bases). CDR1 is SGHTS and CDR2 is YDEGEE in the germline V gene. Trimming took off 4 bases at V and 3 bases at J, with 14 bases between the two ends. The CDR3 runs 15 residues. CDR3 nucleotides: TGTGCCAGCAGCCGACAGGCCAGCTTCTACAATGAGCAGTTCTTC. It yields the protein CASSRQASFYNEQFF.

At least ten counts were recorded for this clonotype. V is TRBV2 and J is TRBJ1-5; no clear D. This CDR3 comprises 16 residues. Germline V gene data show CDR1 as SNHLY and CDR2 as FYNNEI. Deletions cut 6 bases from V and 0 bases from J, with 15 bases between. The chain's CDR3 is CASRPTDFYSNQPQHF. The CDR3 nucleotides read TGTGCCAGCAGACCCACAGATTTCTATAGCAATCAGCCCCAGCATTTT. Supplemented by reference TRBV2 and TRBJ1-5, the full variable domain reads EPEVTQTPSHQVTQMGQEVILRCVPISNHLYFYWYRQILGQKVEFLVSFYNNEISEKSEIFDDQFSVERPDGSNFTLKIRSTKLEDSAMYFCASRPTDFYSNQPQHFGDGTRLSIL.

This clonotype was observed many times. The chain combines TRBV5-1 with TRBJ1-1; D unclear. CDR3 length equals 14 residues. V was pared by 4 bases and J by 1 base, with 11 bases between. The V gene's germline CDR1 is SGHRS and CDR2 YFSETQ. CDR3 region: CASSRLESNTEAFF. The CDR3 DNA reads TGCGCCAGCAGCCGCCTGGAGTCGAACACTGAAGCTTTCTTT. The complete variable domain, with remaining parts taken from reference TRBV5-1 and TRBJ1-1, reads KAGVTQTPRYLIKTRGQQVTLSCSPISGHRSVSWYQQTPGQGLQFLFEYFSETQRNKGNFPGRFSGRQFSNSRSEMNVSTLELGDSALYLCASSRLESNTEAFFGQGTRLTVV.

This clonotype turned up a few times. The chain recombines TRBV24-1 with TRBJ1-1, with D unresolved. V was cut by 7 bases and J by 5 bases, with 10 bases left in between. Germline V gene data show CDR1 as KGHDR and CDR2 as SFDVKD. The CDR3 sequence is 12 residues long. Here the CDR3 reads CATSSDGTEAFF. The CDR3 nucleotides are TGTGCCACCAGCTCCGATGGGACTGAAGCTTTCTTT.

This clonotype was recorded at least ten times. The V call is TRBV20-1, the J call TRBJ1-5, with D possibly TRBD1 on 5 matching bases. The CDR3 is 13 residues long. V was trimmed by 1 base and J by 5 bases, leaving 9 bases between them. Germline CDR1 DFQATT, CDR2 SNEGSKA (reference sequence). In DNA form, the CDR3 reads TGCAGTGCTAGAGTCAGGGTGGATCAGCCCCAGCATTTT. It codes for CSARVRVDQPQHF.

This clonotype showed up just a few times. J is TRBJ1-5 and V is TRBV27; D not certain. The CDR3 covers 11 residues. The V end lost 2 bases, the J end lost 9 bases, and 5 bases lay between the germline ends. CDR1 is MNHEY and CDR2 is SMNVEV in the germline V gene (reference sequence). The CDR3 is CASSLPGPQHF. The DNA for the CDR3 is TGTGCCAGCAGTTTACCGGGGCCCCAGCATTTT.

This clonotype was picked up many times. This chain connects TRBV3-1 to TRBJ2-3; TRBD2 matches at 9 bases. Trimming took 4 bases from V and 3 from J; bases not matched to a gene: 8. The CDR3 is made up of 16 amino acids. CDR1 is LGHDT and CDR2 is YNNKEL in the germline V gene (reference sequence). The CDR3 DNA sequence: TGTGCCAGCAGCCGACAGAGCGGGGGGTGGACAGATACGCAGTATTTT. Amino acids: CASSRQSGGWTDTQYF.

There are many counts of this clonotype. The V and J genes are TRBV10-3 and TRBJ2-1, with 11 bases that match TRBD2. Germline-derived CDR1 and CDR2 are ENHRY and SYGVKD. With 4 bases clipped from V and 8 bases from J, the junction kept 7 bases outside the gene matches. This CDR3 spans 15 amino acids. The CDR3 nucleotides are TGTGCCATCAGTGGGGGTAGCGGGAGGGCGGATGAGCAGTTCTTC. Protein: CAISGGSGRADEQFF.

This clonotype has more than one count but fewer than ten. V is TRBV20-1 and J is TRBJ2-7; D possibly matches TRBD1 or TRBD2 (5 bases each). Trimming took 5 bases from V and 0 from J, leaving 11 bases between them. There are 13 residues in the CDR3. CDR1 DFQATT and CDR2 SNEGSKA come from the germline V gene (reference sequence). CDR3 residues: CSAWDGDSYEQYF. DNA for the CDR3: TGCAGTGCTTGGGACGGGGACTCCTACGAGCAGTACTTC.

As DNA, the CDR3 is TGTGCCATCAGTGAACCGGGACGGACTGCAGATACGCAGTATTTT. It translates to CAISEPGRTADTQYF. This rearrangement joins TRBV10-3 to TRBJ2-3; D may correspond to TRBD1 or TRBD2 (5 bases each). The CDR3 totals 15 residues. V was cut by 3 bases and J by 4 bases, with 14 bases left in between. The germline gives CDR1 ENHRY, CDR2 SYGVKD.

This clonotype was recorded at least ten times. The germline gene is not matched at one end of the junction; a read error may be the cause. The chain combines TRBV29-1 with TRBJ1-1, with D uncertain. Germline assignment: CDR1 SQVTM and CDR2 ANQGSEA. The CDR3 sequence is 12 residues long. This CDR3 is CSVEDTYTEAFF. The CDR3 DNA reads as TGCAGCGTAGAAGACACTTACACTGAAGCTTTCTTT.

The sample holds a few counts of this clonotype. This CDR3 is CASSILDTQPQHF. In nucleotides, the CDR3 is TGTGCCAGTAGTATCCTGGACACTCAGCCCCAGCATTTT. The J gene is TRBJ1-5, the V gene TRBV19; a possible D gene is TRBD1 (5 bases). Trimming removed 3 bases from V and 6 bases from J, with 9 bases in between. The CDR3 is 13 residues long. The germline V gene encodes CDR1 LNHDA and CDR2 SQIVND (reference sequence).

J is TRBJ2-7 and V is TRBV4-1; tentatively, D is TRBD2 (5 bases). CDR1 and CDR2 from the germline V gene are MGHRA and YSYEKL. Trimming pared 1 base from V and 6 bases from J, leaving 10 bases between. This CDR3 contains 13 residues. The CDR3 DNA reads TGCGCCAGCAGCCAAGTAGGTGGACTCGAGCAGTACTTC. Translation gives CASSQVGGLEQYF.

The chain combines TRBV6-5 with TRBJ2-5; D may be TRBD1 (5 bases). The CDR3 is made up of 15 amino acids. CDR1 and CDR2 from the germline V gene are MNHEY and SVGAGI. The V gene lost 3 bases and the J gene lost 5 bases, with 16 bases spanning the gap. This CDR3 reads CASSYARPSGETQYF. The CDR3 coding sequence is TGTGCCAGCAGTTATGCTCGGCCGTCAGGGGAGACCCAGTACTTC.